A single sample is the source of the 6 T cell receptor beta chains below, sequenced in a study of T-cell reconstitution after alpha-beta-depleted transplantation in children. A library of TCRbeta sequences, prepared with unique molecular identifiers, was generated. TCRdb called the PCR reads again in MiXCR, with one record for every CDR3 protein. The repertoire holds roughly 23,000 distinct CDR3 sequences, with 9.5% to 13% as singletons. The specimen comprised PBMCs from the stem cell graft donor, sampled from the stem cell graft. These TCRs come from a human donor who donated a stem cell graft to a child with chronic granulomatous disease.

This clonotype appeared many times. The chain recombines TRBV9 with TRBJ2-6; D not certain. Trimming took 0 bases from V and 4 from J, leaving 17 bases between them. This CDR3 is built from 18 residues. Germline assignment: CDR1 SGDLS and CDR2 YYNGEE. The CDR3 coding sequence is TGTGCCAGCAGCGTAGACCCTAAAGGAGCCCCCGGGGCCAACGTCCTGACTTTC. Translating gives CASSVDPKGAPGANVLTF.

This clonotype has at least ten counts. V and J are TRBV11-2 and TRBJ2-3, with 8 nucleotides matching TRBD1. The CDR3 has 16 residues. The germline CDR1 and CDR2 sequences are SGHAT and FQNNGV. V gave up 4 bases and J gave up 2 bases; unmatched junction bases: 8. The CDR3 loop is CASSSWDRPLTDTQYF. Written as DNA, the CDR3 is TGTGCCAGCAGCTCATGGGACAGGCCCCTCACAGATACGCAGTATTTT.

This clonotype was observed many times. The chain joins TRBV5-5 to TRBJ2-2, with TRBD1 identical over 9 bases. V was clipped by 4 bases and J by 7 bases; unmatched bases: 8. Germline CDR1 reads SGHKS; CDR2 reads YYEKEE (reference sequence). The CDR3 contains 15 residues. CDR3 in amino acids: CASSVAGTGFGELFF. CDR3 nucleotide sequence: TGTGCCAGCAGCGTCGCCGGGACAGGGTTCGGGGAGCTGTTTTTT.

This clonotype was recorded at least ten times. This may be a read error: a much more frequent sequence differs by one nucleotide. The genes are TRBV29-1 and TRBJ2-6; 7 nucleotides match TRBD1. The CDR3 covers 16 residues. The germline gives CDR1 SQVTM, CDR2 ANQGSEA. CDR3 bases: TGCAGCGTTGGGAGACAGGGTGGATCTGGGGCCAACGGCCTGACTTTC. Amino acid sequence: CSVGRQGGSGANGLTF.

As to this clonotype: One junction end disagrees with the germline gene, perhaps due to a read error. The chain combines TRBV5-1 with TRBJ2-2; D unclear. Germline V gene data show CDR1 as SGHRS and CDR2 as YFSETQ. This CDR3 has 14 residues. The CDR3 loop reads CATSRSRKTGELFF. For the CDR3, the DNA is TGCGCCACCAGCCGGAGTAGGAAGACCGGGGAGCTGTTTTTT.

This clonotype was counted at least ten times. The chain combines TRBV4-1 with TRBJ1-1; 8 bases agree with TRBD1. CDR3 size: 14 residues. In germline, CDR1 is MGHRA, CDR2 YSYEKL. The trim removed 3 bases at V and 3 bases at J, leaving 3 bases unmatched. The CDR3 nucleotides read TGCGCCAGCAGCCAGTCGACAGGGGACACTGAAGCTTTCTTT. Its protein is CASSQSTGDTEAFF.